Below, 32 T cell receptor beta chains from the same sample are listed, as sequenced in a study of prognosis after radiotherapy for stage I lung cancer. From genomic DNA, two-round multiplex PCR was used to amplify TCR beta CDR3. The first round of PCR was done with primers that matched each TRBV and TRBJ gene. TCRdb analysed the multiplex PCR reads with MiXCR anew, one entry per CDR3 protein. This table holds over 12,000 distinct CDR3 sequences, about 57% found once. Sample: PBMCs, taken before or after stereotactic body radiation therapy (not recorded which). The source is a donor over 45 with non-small cell lung cancer.

This clonotype was detected only a few times. With a much larger clone just one base away, this may be a read error. The chain recombines TRBV27 with TRBJ2-5; D may be TRBD1 (5 bases). The CDR3 loop spans 14 amino acids. CDR1 and CDR2 from the germline V gene are MNHEY and SMNVEV (reference sequence). Here the CDR3 DNA reads TGTGCCAGCAGTGCCTCCATGGGGCGAGAGACCCATTACTTC. This gives the protein CASSASMGRETHYF.

This chain links TRBV6-1 with TRBJ1-2; D perhaps matches TRBD1 (6 bases). V was pared by 8 bases and J by 1 base, with 11 bases between. CDR1 is MNHNS, CDR2 SASEGT, per germline. This CDR3 has 13 residues. The CDR3 protein is CASGRTDNYGYTF. The CDR3 nucleotides read TGTGCCAGCGGTAGGACAGATAACTATGGCTACACCTTC.

Sample share makes this clonotype medium-sized. This chain links TRBV4-1 with TRBJ1-4; D uncertain. CDR1 and CDR2 (germline): MGHRA, YSYEKL. This CDR3 comprises 14 residues. Trimming removed 0 bases at V and 5 bases at J, with 7 bases between. CDR3: CASSQDYSNEKLFF. DNA of the CDR3: TGCGCCAGCAGCCAAGATTACAGCAATGAAAAACTGTTTTTT.

Relative to its sample, this clonotype is medium-sized. The chain joins TRBV6-2 or TRBV6-3 to TRBJ2-3; TRBD2 aligns across 12 bases. The V gene's germline CDR1 is MNHEY and CDR2 SVGEGT. After removal of 2 bases from V and 1 base from J, the junction contained 4 bases not matched to a gene. CDR3 length equals 17 residues. The CDR3 here is CASSYEWTSGGTDTQYF. CDR3 DNA sequence: TGTGCCAGCAGTTACGAGTGGACTAGCGGGGGCACAGATACGCAGTATTTT.

The rearrangement joins TRBV28 to TRBJ2-5; D remains ambiguous. Germline CDR1 reads MDHEN; CDR2 reads SYDVKM. CDR3 size: 13 residues. The V end lost 6 bases, the J end lost 3 bases, and 11 bases lay between the germline ends. The CDR3 protein is CASSLGRKETQYF. The CDR3 DNA reads as TGTGCCAGCAGCTTAGGTCGGAAAGAGACCCAGTACTTC.

CDR3 nucleotides: TGTGCCAGCAGCTTAGGACGGGGATGGGCCTCCTACAATGAGCAGTTCTTC. It encodes CASSLGRGWASYNEQFF. The V and J genes are TRBV11-2 and TRBJ2-1, with D possibly matching TRBD2 (5 bases). Germline CDR1 and CDR2: SGHAT and FQNNGV. V lost 1 base, J lost 0 bases, and 13 bases lay in between. The CDR3 covers 17 residues.

The rearrangement joins TRBV5-1 to TRBJ1-3; D call uncertain. This CDR3 spans 13 amino acids. Germline values: CDR1 SGHRS, CDR2 YFSETQ. V lost 5 bases to trimming and J lost 1 base, with 7 bases between them. The CDR3 nucleotides are TGCGCCAGCAGGCTTTCATCTGGAAACACCATATATTTT. It yields the protein CASRLSSGNTIYF.

The chain has TRBV20-1 and TRBJ2-1; D not resolved. The CDR3 loop spans 14 amino acids. The germline CDR1 and CDR2 sequences are DFQATT and SNEGSKA (reference sequence). V lost 8 bases and J lost 8, with 22 bases in between. CDR3 loop: CSSKVVLSQDEQFF. DNA for the CDR3: TGCAGTTCGAAAGTGGTCTTGAGTCAGGATGAGCAGTTCTTC.

As concerns this clonotype: A far larger clone is one nucleotide away, so this likely arose from a read error. Here the CDR3 DNA reads TGTGCCACTTCAGGACTAGCGGGAGCGGGCGAGCAGTACTTC. Translating it yields CATSGLAGAGEQYF. The chain carries TRBV6-5 and TRBJ2-7, with 13 bases aligning to TRBD2. Germline trimming cut 10 bases from V and 6 bases from J; bases unmatched to any gene: 9. Germline V gene sequence: CDR1 MNHEY, CDR2 SVGAGI. This CDR3 has 14 residues.

In regard to this clonotype: A far larger clone is just one base off, so this is likely a read error. The J gene is TRBJ2-1, the V gene TRBV6-9, with TRBD2 identical over 15 bases. The CDR3 runs 17 residues. Germline V gives CDR1 MNHGY, CDR2 SVAAGI. V dropped 7 bases and J dropped 6; count of bases not matched to a gene: 10. CDR3 in amino acids: CASIAMGLAGGLNEQFF. The DNA of the CDR3 is TGTGCCAGCATCGCCATGGGACTAGCGGGAGGCCTCAATGAGCAGTTCTTC.

Concerning this clonotype itself: At one end, the junction sequence differs from germline, possibly due to a read error. The V call is TRBV12-3 or TRBV12-4, the J call TRBJ2-7; D unresolved. CDR3 length: 11 amino acids. CDR3 DNA: TGTGCCATCAGTACTCGTTACGAGCAGTACTTC. It specifies CAISTRYEQYF.

By sample share, this clonotype is medium-sized (0.01 to 0.1%). This chain joins TRBV7-8 and TRBJ2-7, with 10 bases that match TRBD2. V lost 4 bases to trimming and J lost 5 bases; unmatched junction nucleotides: 5. The CDR3 consists of 14 residues. Germline loops: CDR1 SGHVS, CDR2 FQNEAQ. CDR3 sequence (DNA): TGTGCCAGCAGCTCGCTAGCGGGAGACGACGAGCAGTACTTC. This translates into CASSSLAGDDEQYF.

This chain connects TRBV6-1 to TRBJ2-7, with no clear D. The V and J ends lost 3 bases and 9 bases respectively, with 9 bases between them. CDR3 length: 11 amino acids. The germline V gene has CDR1 MNHNS and CDR2 SASEGT. CDR3 nucleotide sequence: TGTGCCAGCAGTGAGTCCCTGGGGCAGTACTTC. This gives the protein CASSESLGQYF.

The rearrangement links TRBV27 to TRBJ1-5; TRBD1 aligns across 8 bases. The CDR3 is made up of 13 amino acids. Germline trimming cut 7 bases from V and 10 bases from J; bases unmatched to any gene: 9. Germline V gives CDR1 MNHEY, CDR2 SMNVEV (reference sequence). The CDR3 reads CASIFTGGHPQHF. CDR3 DNA: TGTGCCAGCATTTTCACAGGGGGACATCCCCAGCATTTT.

This clonotype has a handful of counts. A read error may explain this, as a much larger clone is one base away. The rearrangement links TRBV9 to TRBJ2-3, with unresolved D. V was trimmed by 3 bases and J by 2 bases, leaving 4 bases between them. Germline V gene lookup returns CDR1 SGDLS and CDR2 YYNGEE. The CDR3 consists of 12 residues. The CDR3 region is CASSDYTDTQYF. CDR3 sequence (DNA): TGTGCCAGCAGCGACTACACAGATACGCAGTATTTT.

This clonotype has only one observation. A read error may account for a junction end that differs from germline. V and J are TRBV20-1 and TRBJ2-3; tentative D call: TRBD2 (5 bases). CDR1 and CDR2 (germline): DFQATT, SNEGSKA (reference sequence). This CDR3 is 18 amino acids long. The CDR3 DNA follows: TGCAGTGCTAGTCCAGCGGTACTGGGATGGGATATCACAGATACGCAGTACTTT. Protein: CSASPAVLGWDITDTQYF.

Comment on this clonotype: A single base separates this from a much larger clone, so it may be a read error. The chain uses TRBV29-1 and TRBJ2-1; 10 nucleotides line up with TRBD2. V lost 5 bases and J lost 9; bases outside the gene matches: 7. Germline V gives CDR1 SQVTM, CDR2 ANQGSEA. The CDR3 consists of 13 residues. CDR3 sequence reads: CSVSSGSPIEQFF. The CDR3 DNA is TGCAGCGTTTCTAGCGGGAGCCCCATTGAGCAGTTCTTC.

Of note for this clonotype: A far larger clone is one base from this, pointing to a likely read error. The V and J genes are TRBV7-9 and TRBJ2-3; 11 bases match TRBD2. The CDR3 totals 16 residues. Germline V gene data show CDR1 as SEHNR and CDR2 as FQNEAQ (reference sequence). J gave up 2 bases and V 4 bases, and 5 bases lay outside the gene matches. The CDR3 here is CASSWVLAGVTDTQYF. CDR3 DNA: TGTGCCAGCAGCTGGGTACTAGCGGGAGTCACAGATACGCAGTATTTT.

Of note for this clonotype: One base separates it from a far larger clone, so it is likely a read error. Here the CDR3 reads CASRWYTFTDTQYF. The CDR3 bases are TGTGCCAGCAGATGGTACACTTTCACAGATACGCAGTATTTT. The gene calls are TRBV6-4 and TRBJ2-3, with D uncertain. The germline gives CDR1 MRHNA, CDR2 SNTAGT. Trimming pared 6 bases from V and 2 bases from J, leaving 12 bases between. CDR3 length: 14 amino acids.

Turning to this clonotype: One end of the junction fails to match germline, which may point to a read error. The chain is built from TRBV11-3 and TRBJ2-1; possibly TRBD2 for D (5 bases). Germline loops: CDR1 SGHNT, CDR2 YENEEA. The CDR3 totals 12 residues. The chain's CDR3 is CASSLDYNGQFF. The CDR3 region has the DNA TGTGCCAGCAGCCTAGACTACAATGGGCAGTTCTTC. Complete variable domain (other parts from reference TRBV11-3 and TRBJ2-1): EAGVVQSPRYKIIEKKQPVAFWCNPISGHNTLYWYLQNLGQGPELLIRYENEEAVDDSQLPKDRFSAERLKGVDSTLKIQPAELGDSAVYLCASSLDYNGQFFGPGTRLTVL.

This clonotype has ten or more counts. The V call is TRBV7-3, the J call TRBJ2-3, with no clear D. The V gene lost 5 bases and the J gene lost 1 base, with 10 bases spanning the gap. CDR1 and CDR2 (germline): SGHTA, FQGTGA. This CDR3 is built from 14 residues. CDR3 DNA sequence: TGTGCCAGCAGCCCCTCCTCGGGCACAGATACGCAGTATTTT. Translation: CASSPSSGTDTQYF.

V is TRBV20-1 and J is TRBJ2-3; D gene uncertain. Germline-derived CDR1 and CDR2 are DFQATT and SNEGSKA (reference sequence). The CDR3 spans 14 residues. V lost 0 bases, J lost 2 bases, and 9 bases lay in between. As DNA, the CDR3 is TGCAGTGCTAGAGAATCCAGGAACACAGATACGCAGTATTTT. Its translation is CSARESRNTDTQYF.

Note on this clonotype: A far bigger clonotype differs at one base, so this is likely a read error. V usage is TRBV6-4 and J usage is TRBJ2-1; 7 positions agree with TRBD1. CDR3 size: 16 residues. Germline V CDR1 and CDR2: MRHNA, SNTAGT. The CDR3, as DNA: TGTGCCAGCAGTTACTCGGGCGGACAGGTGCGCAATGAGCAGTTCTTC. Its protein is CASSYSGGQVRNEQFF.

By share of the sample, this clonotype is medium-sized. J is TRBJ2-1 and V is TRBV27; 11 bases fit TRBD2. Germline lookup yields CDR1 MNHEY and CDR2 SMNVEV (reference sequence). The trim removed 2 bases at V and 9 bases at J, leaving 3 bases unmatched. The CDR3 consists of 14 residues. CDR3 nucleotide sequence: TGTGCCAGCAGTTTAGCCGGGACTAGCGGTGAGCAGTTCTTC. Its translation is CASSLAGTSGEQFF.

This clonotype is medium-sized. CDR3 nucleotide sequence: TGTGCCAGCAGTGCCAGCGGAGTAGGAGCAGATACGCAGTATTTT. Its translation is CASSASGVGADTQYF. The chain has TRBV6-1 and TRBJ2-3, with D perhaps TRBD2 (5 bases). In germline, CDR1 is MNHNS, CDR2 SASEGT. CDR3 length: 15 residues. V was pared by 4 bases and J by 4 bases, with 15 bases between.

In its sample, this clonotype is medium-sized. The rearrangement uses TRBV18 and TRBJ2-7; TRBD1 agrees at 10 bases. The V segment lost 5 bases and the J segment 2 bases; nucleotides outside the gene matches: 6. Germline V CDR1 and CDR2: KGHSH, LQKENI. The CDR3 sequence is 15 residues long. The CDR3 protein is CASSDGQGGAYEQYF. In DNA form, the CDR3 reads TGTGCCAGCTCAGACGGACAGGGGGGAGCCTACGAGCAGTACTTC.

The rearrangement uses TRBV19 and TRBJ2-1; D ambiguous. V lost 7 bases and J lost 9, with 16 bases in between. This CDR3 is 13 amino acids long. From germline, CDR1 is LNHDA and CDR2 SQIVND (reference sequence). This CDR3 is CASTETWRGEQFF. CDR3 coding DNA: TGTGCCAGTACTGAAACTTGGCGTGGTGAGCAGTTCTTC.

The count of this clonotype is one. The chain combines TRBV7-8 with TRBJ2-7; 8 bases match TRBD1. Germline CDR1 is SGHVS and CDR2 is FQNEAQ. The V segment lost 5 bases and the J segment 5 bases; nucleotides outside the gene matches: 11. The length of the CDR3 is 15 residues. CDR3 bases: TGTGCCAGCAGCCAGAACGACAGGGGATGGAACGAGCAGTACTTC. Protein product: CASSQNDRGWNEQYF.

This clonotype is medium-sized by share. The chain uses TRBV11-3 and TRBJ1-1, with a tentative D call TRBD1 (5 bases). Germline CDR1 SGHNT, CDR2 YENEEA. The CDR3 has 12 residues. Between the trimmed V and J ends, which lost 3 bases and 8 bases, there was a span of 10 bases. The CDR3 here is CASSFRGREAFF. The CDR3 region has the DNA TGTGCCAGCAGCTTTAGGGGACGGGAAGCTTTCTTT.

In this sample, this clonotype turned up a few times. Only one base separates this from a far larger clonotype, so it likely reflects a read error. This chain joins TRBV6-2 or TRBV6-3 and TRBJ1-6, with unresolved D. The CDR3 sequence is 16 residues long. From germline, CDR1 is MNHEY and CDR2 SVGEGT. DNA of the CDR3: TGTGCCAGCAGTGACTCACGAGTGATGTATGGTTCACCCCTCCACTTT. Translating gives CASSDSRVMYGSPLHF.

As for this clonotype: Mismatch with germline at one junction end may stem from a read error. The chain combines TRBV4-2 with TRBJ2-7; tentative D call: TRBD1 (5 bases). Germline-derived CDR1 and CDR2 are LGHNA and YNFKEQ. The CDR3 sequence is 14 residues long. The CDR3 region is CASSRGHGAYEQYF. As DNA, the CDR3 is TGTGCCAGTAGCCGTGGACATGGAGCCTACGAGCAGTACTTC.

In its sample, this clonotype ranks as medium-sized (0.01 to 0.1%). The chain employs TRBV2 and TRBJ2-1, with unresolved D. V was clipped by 6 bases and J by 7 bases, with 22 bases between them. Germline lookup yields CDR1 SNHLY and CDR2 FYNNEI. The CDR3 spans 16 residues. The CDR3 sequence: CASSVPRAPRPNEQFF. The CDR3 coding sequence is TGTGCCAGCAGCGTACCTAGGGCTCCCCGACCAAATGAGCAGTTCTTC.